This entry concerns a single T cell receptor beta chain. The record originates from a study of blood T cell repertoires in COVID-19. Study as a whole: Samples taken during acute and convalescent COVID-19 were collected in the United States, Italy and Spain.

How the authors handled the data: Reference gene primer amplification in the assay estimated nucleated cell counts. TCRdb's copy holds only in-frame clones and misses some; the assay was immunoSEQ multiplex PCR. The V and J calls and clone size are taken from that table; D and trimming were inferred from the DNA. The sample includes tens of thousands of clones, 82% seen only once; the top ten take 0.95% to 1.5%. The CDR3 runs to 17 residues. CDR1 is SNHLY and CDR2 is FYNNEI in the germline V gene. The V and J ends lost 10 bases and 0 bases respectively, with 19 bases between them. This receptor was taken from a woman at least 80 years old with acute or convalescent COVID-19. Sequencing was done on a sample of peripheral blood. The rearrangement links TRBV2 to TRBJ2-6; perhaps TRBD2 as D (6 bases). CDR3: CATGGQPGSSGANVLTF. DNA of the CDR3: TGTGCCACCGGAGGGCAACCGGGGTCCTCTGGGGCCAACGTCCTGACTTTC.